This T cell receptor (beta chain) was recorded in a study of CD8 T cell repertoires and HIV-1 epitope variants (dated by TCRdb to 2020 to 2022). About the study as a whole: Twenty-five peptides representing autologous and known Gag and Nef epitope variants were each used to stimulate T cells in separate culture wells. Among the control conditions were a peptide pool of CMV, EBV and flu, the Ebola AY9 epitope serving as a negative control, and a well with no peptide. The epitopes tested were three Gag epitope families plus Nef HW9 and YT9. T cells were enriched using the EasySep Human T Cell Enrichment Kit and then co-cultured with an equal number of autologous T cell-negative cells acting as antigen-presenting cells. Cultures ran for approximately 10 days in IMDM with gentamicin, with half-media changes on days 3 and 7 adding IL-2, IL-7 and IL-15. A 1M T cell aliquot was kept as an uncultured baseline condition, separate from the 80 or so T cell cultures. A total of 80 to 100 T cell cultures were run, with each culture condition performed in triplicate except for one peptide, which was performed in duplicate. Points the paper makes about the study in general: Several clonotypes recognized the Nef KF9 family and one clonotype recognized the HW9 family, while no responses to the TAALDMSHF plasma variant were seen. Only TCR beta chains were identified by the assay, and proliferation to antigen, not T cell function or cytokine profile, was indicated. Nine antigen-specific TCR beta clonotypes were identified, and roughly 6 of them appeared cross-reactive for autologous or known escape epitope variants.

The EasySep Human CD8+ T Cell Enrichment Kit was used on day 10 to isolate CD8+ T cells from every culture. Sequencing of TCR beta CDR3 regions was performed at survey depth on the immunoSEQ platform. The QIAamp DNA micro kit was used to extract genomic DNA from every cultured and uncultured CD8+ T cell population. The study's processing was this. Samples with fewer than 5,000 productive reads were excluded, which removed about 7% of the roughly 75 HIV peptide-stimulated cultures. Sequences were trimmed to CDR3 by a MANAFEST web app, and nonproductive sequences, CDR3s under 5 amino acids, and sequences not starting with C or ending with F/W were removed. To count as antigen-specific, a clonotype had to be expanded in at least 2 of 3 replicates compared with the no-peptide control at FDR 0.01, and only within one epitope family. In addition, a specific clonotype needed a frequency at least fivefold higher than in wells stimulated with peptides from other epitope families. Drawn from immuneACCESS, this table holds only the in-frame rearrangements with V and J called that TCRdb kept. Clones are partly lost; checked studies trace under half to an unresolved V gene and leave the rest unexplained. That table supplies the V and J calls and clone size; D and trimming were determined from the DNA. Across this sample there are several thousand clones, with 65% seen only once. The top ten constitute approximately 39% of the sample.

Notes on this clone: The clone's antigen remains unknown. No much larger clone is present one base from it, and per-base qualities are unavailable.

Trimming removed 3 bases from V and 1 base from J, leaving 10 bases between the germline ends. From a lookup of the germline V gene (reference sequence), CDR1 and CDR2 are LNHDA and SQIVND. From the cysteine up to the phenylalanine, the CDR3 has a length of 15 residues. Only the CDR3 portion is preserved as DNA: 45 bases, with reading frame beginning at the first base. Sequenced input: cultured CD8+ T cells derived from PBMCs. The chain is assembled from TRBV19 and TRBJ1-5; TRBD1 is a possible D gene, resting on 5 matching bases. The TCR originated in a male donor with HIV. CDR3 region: CASSMDISSNQPQHF. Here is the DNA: TGTGCCAGTAGTATGGACATCAGCAGCAATCAGCCCCAGCATTTT.